This section outlines one TCR beta chain sequence together with its context. Its specificity is unknown. The entry originates in a study of T cell clones after liver transplantation. Study summary: Graft-donor-reactive sequences were compared with third-party-reactive TCRbeta sequences from pre-transplant mixed lymphocyte reactions. Without induction therapy, subjects received standard immunosuppression until 12-24 months post-transplant. Study-level points and caveats: Graft donor-reactive T cells may have migrated into the graft rather than being deleted.

CDR1 and CDR2 (germline): MDHEN, SYDVKM. The CDR3 loop spans 15 amino acids. Trimming removed 2 bases at V and 2 bases at J, with 11 bases between. Sequencing was performed with immunoSEQ multiplex PCR; in TCRdb, only in-frame clones are kept and a portion is missing. The top ten clones hold roughly 8% of a sample with over 50,000 clones, around 85% of them seen once. The receptor was isolated from a human donor who received a liver transplant. V usage is TRBV28 and J usage is TRBJ2-3; no clear D. This specimen was CD4+ T cells from blood, taken before liver transplant. The CDR3 spells CASSLGVLDTDTQYF. For the CDR3, the DNA is TGTGCCAGCAGTTTAGGGGTACTGGACACAGATACGCAGTATTTT.